This TCR beta chain comes out of a study of T cells in localized non-small cell lung cancer. Profiled with immunoSEQ multiplex PCR; TCRdb holds only in-frame clones, not every one. This sample carries around 4,400 clones, approximately 26% of them seen once, and the ten largest clones take more than 4%. Notes on the study in general: Uninvolved adjacent lung had the highest recorded T cell clonality, with tumor below it.

The V and J ends lost 0 bases and 1 base respectively, with 9 bases between them. The CDR3 covers 15 residues. CDR1 is LNHNV and CDR2 is YYDKDF in the germline V gene (reference sequence). This clone is medium-sized by share. Antigen specificity is unknown. The chain combines TRBV15 with TRBJ1-1; D possibly corresponds to TRBD1 (5 bases). The specimen comprised lung tumor tissue, sampled before any cancer treatment. This clonotype was sampled from a man aged 35-69 years with stage II lung adenocarcinoma. The CDR3 DNA is TGTGCCACCAGCAGAGATCTGGGGGAGAACACTGAAGCTTTCTTT. It yields the protein CATSRDLGENTEAFF. Variable domain in full (rest from reference TRBV15 and TRBJ1-1): DAMVIQNPRYQVTQFGKPVTLSCSQTLNHNVMYWYQQKSSQAPKLLFHYYDKDFNNEADTPDNFQSRRPNTSFCFLDIRSPGLGDTAMYLCATSRDLGENTEAFFGQGTRLTVV.